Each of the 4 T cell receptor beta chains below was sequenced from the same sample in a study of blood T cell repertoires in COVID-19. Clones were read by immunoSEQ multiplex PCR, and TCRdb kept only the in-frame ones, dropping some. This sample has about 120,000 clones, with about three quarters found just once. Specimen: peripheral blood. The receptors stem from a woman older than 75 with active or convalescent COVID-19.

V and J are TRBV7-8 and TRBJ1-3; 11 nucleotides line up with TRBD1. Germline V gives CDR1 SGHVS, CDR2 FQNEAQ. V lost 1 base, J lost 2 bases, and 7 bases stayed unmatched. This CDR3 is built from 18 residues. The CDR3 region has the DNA TGTGCCAGCAGCTTAGGCATCCCGGGACAGGGGGCTGGAAACACCATATATTTT. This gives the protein CASSLGIPGQGAGNTIYF.

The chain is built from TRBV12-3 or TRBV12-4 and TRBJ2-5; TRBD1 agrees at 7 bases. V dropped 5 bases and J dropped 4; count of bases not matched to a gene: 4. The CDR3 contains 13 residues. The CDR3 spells CASSDRVPETQYF. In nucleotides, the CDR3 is TGTGCCAGCAGTGACAGGGTTCCAGAGACCCAGTACTTC.

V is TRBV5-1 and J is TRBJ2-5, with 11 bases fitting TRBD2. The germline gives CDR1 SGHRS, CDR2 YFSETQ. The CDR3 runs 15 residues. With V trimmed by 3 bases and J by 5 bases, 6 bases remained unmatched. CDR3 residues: CASSSLAGGQETQYF. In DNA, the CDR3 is TGCGCCAGCAGCTCATTAGCGGGAGGGCAGGAGACCCAGTACTTC.

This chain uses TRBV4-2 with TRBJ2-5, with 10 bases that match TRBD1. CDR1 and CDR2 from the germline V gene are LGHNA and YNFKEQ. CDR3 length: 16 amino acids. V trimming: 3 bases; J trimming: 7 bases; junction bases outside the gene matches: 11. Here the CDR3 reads CASSHPGTGDGGTQYF. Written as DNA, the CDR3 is TGTGCCAGCAGCCACCCCGGGACAGGGGATGGTGGGACCCAGTACTTC.